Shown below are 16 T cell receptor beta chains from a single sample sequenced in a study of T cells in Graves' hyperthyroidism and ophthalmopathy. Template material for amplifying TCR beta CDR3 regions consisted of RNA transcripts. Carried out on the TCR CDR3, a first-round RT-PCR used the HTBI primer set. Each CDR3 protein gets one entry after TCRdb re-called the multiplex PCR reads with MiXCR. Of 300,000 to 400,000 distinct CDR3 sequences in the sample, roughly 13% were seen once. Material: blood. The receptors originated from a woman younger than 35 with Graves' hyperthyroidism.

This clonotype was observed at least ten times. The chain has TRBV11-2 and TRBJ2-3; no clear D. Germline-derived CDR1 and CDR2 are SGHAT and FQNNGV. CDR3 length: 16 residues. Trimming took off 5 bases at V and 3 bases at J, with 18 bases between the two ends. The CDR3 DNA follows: TGTGCCAGCAGCCTGGGTGGAACACCTACTACAGATACGCAGTATTTT. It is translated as CASSLGGTPTTDTQYF.

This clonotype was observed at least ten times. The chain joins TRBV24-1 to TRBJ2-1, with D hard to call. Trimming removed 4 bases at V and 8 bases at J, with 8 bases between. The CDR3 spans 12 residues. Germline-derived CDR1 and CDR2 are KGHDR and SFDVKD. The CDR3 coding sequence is TGTGCCACCAGTGAGTTGGGCGATGAGCAGTTCTTC. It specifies CATSELGDEQFF.

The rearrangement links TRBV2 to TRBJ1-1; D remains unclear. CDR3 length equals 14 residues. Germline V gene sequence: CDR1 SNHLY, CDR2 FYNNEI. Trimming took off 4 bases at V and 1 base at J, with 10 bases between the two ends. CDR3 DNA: TGTGCCAGCAGTGTCGTTCTGGAGAACACTGAAGCTTTCTTT. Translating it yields CASSVVLENTEAFF. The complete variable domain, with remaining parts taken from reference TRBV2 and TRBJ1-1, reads EPEVTQTPSHQVTQMGQEVILRCVPISNHLYFYWYRQILGQKVEFLVSFYNNEISEKSEIFDDQFSVERPDGSNFTLKIRSTKLEDSAMYFCASSVVLENTEAFFGQGTRLTVV.

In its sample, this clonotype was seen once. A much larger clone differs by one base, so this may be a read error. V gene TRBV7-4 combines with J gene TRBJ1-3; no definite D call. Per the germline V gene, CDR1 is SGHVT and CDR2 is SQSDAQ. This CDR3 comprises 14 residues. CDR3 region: CASTKRATRNTINF. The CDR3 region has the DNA TGTGCCAGCACCAAGCGGGCCACTCGAAACACCATAAATTTT. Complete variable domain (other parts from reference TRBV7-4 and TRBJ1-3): GAGVSQSPRYKVAKRGRDVALRCDSISGHVTLYWYRQTLGQGSEVLTYSQSDAQRDKSGRPSGRFSAERPERSVSTLKIQRTEQGDSAVYLCASTKRATRNTINFGEGSWLTVV.

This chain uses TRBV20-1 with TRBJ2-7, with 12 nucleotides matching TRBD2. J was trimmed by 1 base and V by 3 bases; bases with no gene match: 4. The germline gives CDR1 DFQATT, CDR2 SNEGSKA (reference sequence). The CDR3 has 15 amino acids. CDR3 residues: CSASPSGRVSYEQYF. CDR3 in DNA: TGCAGTGCTAGCCCTAGCGGGAGGGTTTCCTACGAGCAGTACTTC.

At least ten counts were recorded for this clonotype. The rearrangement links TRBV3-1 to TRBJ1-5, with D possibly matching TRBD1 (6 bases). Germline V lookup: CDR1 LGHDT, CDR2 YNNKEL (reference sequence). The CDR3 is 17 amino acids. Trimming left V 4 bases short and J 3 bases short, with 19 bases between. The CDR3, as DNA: TGTGCCAGCAGCCCCCTCCGACCAGGGGCGAACAATCAGCCCCAGCATTTT. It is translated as CASSPLRPGANNQPQHF.

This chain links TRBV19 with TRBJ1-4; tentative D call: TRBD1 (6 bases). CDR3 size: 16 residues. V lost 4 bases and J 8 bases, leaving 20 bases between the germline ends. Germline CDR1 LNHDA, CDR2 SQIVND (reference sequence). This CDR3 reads CASSTPSDSSEEKLFF. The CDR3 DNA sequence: TGTGCCAGTAGTACGCCCTCGGACAGCTCAGAAGAAAAACTGTTTTTT.

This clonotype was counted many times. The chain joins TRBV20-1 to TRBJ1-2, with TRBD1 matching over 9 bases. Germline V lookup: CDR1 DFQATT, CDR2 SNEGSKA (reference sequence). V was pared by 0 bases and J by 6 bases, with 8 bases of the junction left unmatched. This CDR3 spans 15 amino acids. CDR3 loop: CSARDPATGGHGYTF. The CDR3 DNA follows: TGCAGTGCTAGAGATCCGGCGACAGGGGGTCATGGCTACACCTTC.

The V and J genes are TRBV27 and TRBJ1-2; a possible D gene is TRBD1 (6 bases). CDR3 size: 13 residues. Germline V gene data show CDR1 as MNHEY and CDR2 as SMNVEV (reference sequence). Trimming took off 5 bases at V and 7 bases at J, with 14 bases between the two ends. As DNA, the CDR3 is TGTGCCAGCAGTCCAGGGGTTTACGCTGGCTACACCTTC. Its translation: CASSPGVYAGYTF.

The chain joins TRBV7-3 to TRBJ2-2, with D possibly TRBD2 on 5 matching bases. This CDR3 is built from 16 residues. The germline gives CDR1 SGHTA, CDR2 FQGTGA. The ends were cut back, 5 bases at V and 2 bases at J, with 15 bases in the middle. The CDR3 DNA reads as TGTGCCAGCAGCCCGCGTGCGGGCCCTAACACCGGGGAGCTGTTTTTT. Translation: CASSPRAGPNTGELFF.

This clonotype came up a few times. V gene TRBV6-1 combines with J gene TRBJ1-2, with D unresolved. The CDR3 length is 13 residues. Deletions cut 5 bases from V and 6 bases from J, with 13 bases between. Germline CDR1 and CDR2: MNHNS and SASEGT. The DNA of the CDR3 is TGTGCCAGCAGTCCCGCAAGGTCCCATGGCTACACCTTC. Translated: CASSPARSHGYTF.

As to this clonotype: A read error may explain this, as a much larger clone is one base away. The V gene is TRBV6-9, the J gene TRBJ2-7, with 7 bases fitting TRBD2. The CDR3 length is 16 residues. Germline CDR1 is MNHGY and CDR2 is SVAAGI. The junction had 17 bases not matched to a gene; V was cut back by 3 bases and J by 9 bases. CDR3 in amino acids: CASSYPGQPPSGGQYF. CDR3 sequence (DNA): TGTGCCAGCAGTTACCCTGGCCAACCTCCGTCGGGGGGGCAGTACTTC.

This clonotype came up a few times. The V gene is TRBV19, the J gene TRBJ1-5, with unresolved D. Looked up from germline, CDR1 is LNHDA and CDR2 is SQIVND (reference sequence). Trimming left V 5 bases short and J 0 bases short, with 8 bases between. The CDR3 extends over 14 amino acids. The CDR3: CASSPPNSNQPQHF. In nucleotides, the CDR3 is TGTGCCAGTAGTCCCCCGAATAGCAATCAGCCCCAGCATTTT.

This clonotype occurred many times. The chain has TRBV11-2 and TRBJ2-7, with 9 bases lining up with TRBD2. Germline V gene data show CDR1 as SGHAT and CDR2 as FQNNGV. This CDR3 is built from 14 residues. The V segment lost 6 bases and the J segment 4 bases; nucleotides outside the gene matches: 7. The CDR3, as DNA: TGTGCCAGCAGGAGCGGGGGGTCGGCTTACGAGCAGTACTTC. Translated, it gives CASRSGGSAYEQYF.

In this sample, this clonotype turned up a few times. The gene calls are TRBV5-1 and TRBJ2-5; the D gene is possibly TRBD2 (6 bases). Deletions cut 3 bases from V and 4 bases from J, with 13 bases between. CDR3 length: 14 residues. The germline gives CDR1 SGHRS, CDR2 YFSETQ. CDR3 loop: CASSSPGVGETQYF. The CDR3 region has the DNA TGCGCCAGCAGCTCCCCGGGAGTAGGAGAGACCCAGTACTTC.

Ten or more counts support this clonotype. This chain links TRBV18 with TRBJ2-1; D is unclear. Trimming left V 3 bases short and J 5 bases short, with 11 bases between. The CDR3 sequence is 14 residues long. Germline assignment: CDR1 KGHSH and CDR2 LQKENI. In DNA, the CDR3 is TGTGCCAGCTCACCCTATGGGGTACACAATGAGCAGTTCTTC. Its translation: CASSPYGVHNEQFF.